The present entry profiles one TCR beta chain with its context. The target antigen is unknown. A multiplex PCR was run with 60 Vbeta primers and 13 Jbeta primers. Sequenced by immunoSEQ multiplex PCR; TCRdb stores in-frame clones only, minus some. The sample contains around 30,000 clones, more than 75% of which appear only once. This sample was included in a study of cytomegalovirus exposure and HLA in healthy donors. General study findings and limits: Reports indicate that TCR beta sequences accurately predicted the HLA-A and HLA-B alleles of most subjects.

CDR1 SEHNR and CDR2 FQNEAQ come from the germline V gene (reference sequence). Trimming pared 1 base from V and 7 bases from J, leaving 11 bases between. CDR3 length: 14 amino acids. The specimen was PBMCs. The chain carries TRBV7-9 and TRBJ1-5; D is possibly TRBD1 (6 bases). The clonotype was recovered from a boy younger than 18 in good health and CMV-seronegative. This chain's CDR3 is CASSLGGRGQPQHF. In DNA, the CDR3 is TGTGCCAGCAGCTTAGGCGGTAGGGGGCAGCCCCAGCATTTT.